This T cell receptor beta chain was recorded in a study of blood T cells in healthy people across ages. The use of a sample-barcoded 5' primer and a J-beta primer mix characterized a second PCR of about 6 to 11 cycles. The study obtained at least 2.5 million CDR3-containing paired-end reads from every sample. Via MiXCR, TCRdb re-called the 5' RACE reads, giving one row per CDR3 protein. The table shows roughly 410,000 distinct CDR3 sequences, with approximately 47% occurring only once. Peripheral blood from each donor was collected in a volume of approximately 9.5 milliliters. Study-wide results and limits: Researchers judged that diversity estimates from one million T cells fell short of true values.

A remark on this clonotype: Antigen specificity is unknown.

This sequence was found in a man aged 55 to 70 in good health. Sequencing was performed on blood.

CDR3 nucleotides: TGTGCCAGCAGCCAGACAGGTAGTAATTCACCCCTCCACTTT. This translates into CASSQTGSNSPLHF. V gene TRBV9 combines with J gene TRBJ1-6; possibly TRBD1 for D (6 bases). The CDR3 spans 14 residues. Trimming took 4 bases from V and 6 from J, leaving 11 bases between them. Germline V CDR1 and CDR2: SGDLS, YYNGEE. The full variable domain, with the rest looked up from reference TRBV9 and TRBJ1-6, is DSGVTQTPKHLITATGQRVTLRCSPRSGDLSVYWYQQSLDQGLQFLIQYYNGEERAKGNILERFSAQQFPDLHSELNLSSLELGDSALYFCASSQTGSNSPLHFGNGTRLTVT.